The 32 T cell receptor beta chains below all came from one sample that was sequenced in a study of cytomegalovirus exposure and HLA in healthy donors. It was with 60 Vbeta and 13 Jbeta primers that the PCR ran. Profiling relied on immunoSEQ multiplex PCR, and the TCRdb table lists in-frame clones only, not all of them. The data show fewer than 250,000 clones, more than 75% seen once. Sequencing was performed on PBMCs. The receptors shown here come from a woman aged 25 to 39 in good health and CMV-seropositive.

The CDR3 protein is CASSAPSGGATDTQYF. The DNA for the CDR3 is TGTGCCAGCAGTGCCCCTAGCGGGGGGGCCACAGATACGCAGTATTTT. This chain links TRBV6-1 with TRBJ2-3; 12 bases agree with TRBD2. The CDR3 sequence is 16 residues long. Losses at the gene ends were 4 bases for V and 2 bases for J; bases not matched to a gene: 4. Per germline, CDR1 MNHNS and CDR2 SASEGT.

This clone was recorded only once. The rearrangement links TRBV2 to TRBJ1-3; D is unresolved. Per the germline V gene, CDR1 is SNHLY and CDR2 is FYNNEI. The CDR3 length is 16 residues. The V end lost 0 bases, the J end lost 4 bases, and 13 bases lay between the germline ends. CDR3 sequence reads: CASSEALFSTGNTIYF. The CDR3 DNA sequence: TGTGCCAGCAGTGAAGCTTTGTTCTCTACGGGAAACACCATATATTTT.

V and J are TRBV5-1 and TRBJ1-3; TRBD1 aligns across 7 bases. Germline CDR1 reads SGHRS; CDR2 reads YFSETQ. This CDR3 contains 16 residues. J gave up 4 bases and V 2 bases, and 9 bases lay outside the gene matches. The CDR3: CASSFVGQVAGNTIYF. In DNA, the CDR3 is TGCGCCAGCAGCTTCGTAGGACAGGTAGCGGGAAACACCATATATTTT.

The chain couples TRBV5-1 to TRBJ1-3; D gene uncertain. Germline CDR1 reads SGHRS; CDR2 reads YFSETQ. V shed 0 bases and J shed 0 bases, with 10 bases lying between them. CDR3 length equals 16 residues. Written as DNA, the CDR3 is TGCGCCAGCAGCTTGGCCCCTCCAGGCTCTGGAAACACCATATATTTT. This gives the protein CASSLAPPGSGNTIYF.

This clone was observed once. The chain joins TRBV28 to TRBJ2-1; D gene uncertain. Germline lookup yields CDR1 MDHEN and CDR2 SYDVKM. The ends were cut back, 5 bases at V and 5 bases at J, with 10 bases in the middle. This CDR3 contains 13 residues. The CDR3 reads CASSPPQNNEQFF. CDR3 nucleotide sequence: TGTGCCAGCAGTCCCCCCCAGAACAATGAGCAGTTCTTC.

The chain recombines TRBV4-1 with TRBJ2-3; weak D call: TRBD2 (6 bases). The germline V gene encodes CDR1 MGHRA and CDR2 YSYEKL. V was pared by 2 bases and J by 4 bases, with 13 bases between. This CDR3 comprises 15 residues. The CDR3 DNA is TGCGCCAGCAGCCAACTCCGGGAGAAGGCAGATACGCAGTATTTT. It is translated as CASSQLREKADTQYF.

The CDR3 reads CASSQERKRAGNTIYF. CDR3 nucleotides: TGCGCCAGCAGCCAAGAAAGGAAGAGGGCTGGAAACACCATATATTTT. V and J are TRBV4-1 and TRBJ1-3; D is ambiguous. The V gene's germline CDR1 is MGHRA and CDR2 YSYEKL. Trimming took off 0 bases at V and 2 bases at J, with 11 bases between the two ends. The CDR3 covers 16 residues.

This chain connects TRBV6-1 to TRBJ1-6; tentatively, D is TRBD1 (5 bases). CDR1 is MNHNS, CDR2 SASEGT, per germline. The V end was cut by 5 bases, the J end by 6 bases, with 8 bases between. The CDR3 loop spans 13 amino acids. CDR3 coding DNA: TGTGCCAGCAGTACAGGAATTAATTCACCCCTCCACTTT. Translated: CASSTGINSPLHF.

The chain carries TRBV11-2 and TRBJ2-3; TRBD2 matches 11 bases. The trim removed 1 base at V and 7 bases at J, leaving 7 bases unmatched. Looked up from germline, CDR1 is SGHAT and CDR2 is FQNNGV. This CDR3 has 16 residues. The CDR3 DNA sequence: TGTGCCAGCAGCTTAGTGAGCCTAGCGGGAGGAAATACGCAGTATTTT. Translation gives CASSLVSLAGGNTQYF. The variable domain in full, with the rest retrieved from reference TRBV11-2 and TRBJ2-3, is EAGVAQSPRYKIIEKRQSVAFWCNPISGHATLYWYQQILGQGPKLLIQFQNNGVVDDSQLPKDRFSAERLKGVDSTLKIQPAKLEDSAVYLCASSLVSLAGGNTQYFGPGTRLTVL.

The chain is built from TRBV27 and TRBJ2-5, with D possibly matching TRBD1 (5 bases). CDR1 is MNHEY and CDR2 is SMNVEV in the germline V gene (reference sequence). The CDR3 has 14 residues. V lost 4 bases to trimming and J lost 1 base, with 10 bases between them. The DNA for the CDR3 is TGTGCCAGCAGTTCCTGGACAAGCCAAGAGACCCAGTACTTC. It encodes CASSSWTSQETQYF.

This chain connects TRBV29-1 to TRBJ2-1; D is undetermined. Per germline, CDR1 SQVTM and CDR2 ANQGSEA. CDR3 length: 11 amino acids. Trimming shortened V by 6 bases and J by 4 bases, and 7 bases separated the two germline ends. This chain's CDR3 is CSVAEYNEQFF. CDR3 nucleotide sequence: TGCAGCGTCGCAGAATACAATGAGCAGTTCTTC.

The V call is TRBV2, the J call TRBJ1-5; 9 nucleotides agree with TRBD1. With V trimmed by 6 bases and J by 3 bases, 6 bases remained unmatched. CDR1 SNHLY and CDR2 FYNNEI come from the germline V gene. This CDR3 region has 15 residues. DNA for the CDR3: TGTGCCAGCAGCATCGACAGGGGGGTCAATCAGCCCCAGCATTTT. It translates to CASSIDRGVNQPQHF.

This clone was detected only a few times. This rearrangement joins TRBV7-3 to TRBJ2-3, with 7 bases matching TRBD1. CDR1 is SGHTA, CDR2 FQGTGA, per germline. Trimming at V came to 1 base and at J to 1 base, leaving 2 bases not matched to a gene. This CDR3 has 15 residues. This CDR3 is CASSLNQGGTDTQYF. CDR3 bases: TGTGCCAGCAGCTTAAACCAGGGGGGCACAGATACGCAGTATTTT.

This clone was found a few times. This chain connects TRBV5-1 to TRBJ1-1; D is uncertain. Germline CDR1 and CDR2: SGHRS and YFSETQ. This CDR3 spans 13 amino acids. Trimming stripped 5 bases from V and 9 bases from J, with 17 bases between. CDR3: CASRPDGVSKAFF. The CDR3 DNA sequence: TGCGCCAGCAGACCTGACGGGGTTTCTAAAGCTTTCTTT.

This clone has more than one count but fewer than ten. The CDR3 sequence: CASSYLTGSQRYF. For the CDR3, the DNA is TGTGCCAGCAGTTACCTGACAGGCTCCCAACGGTACTTC. This sequence joins TRBV6-6 and TRBJ2-5; D may be TRBD1 (6 bases). Germline V gene lookup returns CDR1 MNHNY and CDR2 SVGAGI (reference sequence). This CDR3 contains 13 residues. The V gene lost 2 bases and the J gene lost 13 bases, with 17 bases spanning the gap.

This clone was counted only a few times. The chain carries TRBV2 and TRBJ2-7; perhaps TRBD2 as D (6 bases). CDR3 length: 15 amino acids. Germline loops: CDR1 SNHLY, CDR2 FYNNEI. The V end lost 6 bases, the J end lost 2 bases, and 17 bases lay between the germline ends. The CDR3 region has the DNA TGTGCCAGCAGAACTGGGCTCGGGGAGGCCTACGAGCAGTACTTC. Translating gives CASRTGLGEAYEQYF.

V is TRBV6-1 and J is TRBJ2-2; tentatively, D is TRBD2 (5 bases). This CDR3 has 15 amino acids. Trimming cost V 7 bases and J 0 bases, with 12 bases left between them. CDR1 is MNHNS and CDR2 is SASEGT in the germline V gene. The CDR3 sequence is CASTHGMTNTGELFF. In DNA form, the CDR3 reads TGTGCCAGCACTCACGGGATGACGAACACCGGGGAGCTGTTTTTT.

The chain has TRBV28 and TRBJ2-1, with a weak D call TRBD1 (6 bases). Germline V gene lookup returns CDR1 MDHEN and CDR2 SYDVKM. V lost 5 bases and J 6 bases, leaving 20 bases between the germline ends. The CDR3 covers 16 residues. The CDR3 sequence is CASSGNRVRLGNEQFF. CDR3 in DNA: TGTGCCAGCAGTGGTAACAGGGTGCGGTTGGGCAATGAGCAGTTCTTC.

CDR3 DNA sequence: TGCGCCAGCAGCTTGGACGGAAGGCGGGTGAACACTGAAGCTTTCTTT. Protein: CASSLDGRRVNTEAFF. The chain links TRBV5-1 to TRBJ1-1; no reliable D call. The germline V and J ends were trimmed by 0 bases and 0 bases, with 12 bases remaining between them. The CDR3 is made up of 16 amino acids. Looked up from germline, CDR1 is SGHRS and CDR2 is YFSETQ.

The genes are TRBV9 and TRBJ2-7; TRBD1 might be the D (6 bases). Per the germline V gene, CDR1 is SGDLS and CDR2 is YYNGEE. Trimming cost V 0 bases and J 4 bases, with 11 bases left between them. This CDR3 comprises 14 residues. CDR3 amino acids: CASSVGTEPYEQYF. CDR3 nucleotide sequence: TGTGCCAGCAGCGTAGGGACAGAACCTTACGAGCAGTACTTC.

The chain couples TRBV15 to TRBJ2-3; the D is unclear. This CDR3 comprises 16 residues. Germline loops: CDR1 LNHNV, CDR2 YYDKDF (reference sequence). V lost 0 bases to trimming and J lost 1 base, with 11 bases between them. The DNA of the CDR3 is TGTGCCACCAGCAGAGATTTTATCCCGGGCACAGATACGCAGTATTTT. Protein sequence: CATSRDFIPGTDTQYF.

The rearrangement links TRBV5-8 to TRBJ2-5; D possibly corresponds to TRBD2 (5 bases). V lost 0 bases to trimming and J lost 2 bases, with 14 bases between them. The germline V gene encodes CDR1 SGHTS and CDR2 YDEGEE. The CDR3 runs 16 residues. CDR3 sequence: CASSLEGEGVQETQYF. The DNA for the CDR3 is TGTGCCAGCAGCTTGGAGGGTGAGGGAGTACAAGAGACCCAGTACTTC.

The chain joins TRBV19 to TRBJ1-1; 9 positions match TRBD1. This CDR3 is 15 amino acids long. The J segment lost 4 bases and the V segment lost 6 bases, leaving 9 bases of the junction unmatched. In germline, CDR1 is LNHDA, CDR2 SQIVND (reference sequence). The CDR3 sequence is CASSNRGPALTEAFF. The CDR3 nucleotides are TGTGCCAGTAGCAACAGGGGGCCGGCACTCACTGAAGCTTTCTTT.

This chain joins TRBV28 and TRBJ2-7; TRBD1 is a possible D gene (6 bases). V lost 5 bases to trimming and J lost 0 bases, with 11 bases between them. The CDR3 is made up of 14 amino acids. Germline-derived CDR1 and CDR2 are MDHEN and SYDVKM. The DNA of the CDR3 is TGTGCCAGCAGTGAGACAGGAGGCTCCTACGAGCAGTACTTC. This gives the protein CASSETGGSYEQYF.

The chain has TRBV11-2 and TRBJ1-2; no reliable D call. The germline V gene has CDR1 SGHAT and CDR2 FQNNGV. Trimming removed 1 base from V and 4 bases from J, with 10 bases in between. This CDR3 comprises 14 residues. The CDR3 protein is CASSLVASGYGYTF. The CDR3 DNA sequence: TGTGCCAGCAGCTTAGTGGCCTCTGGCTATGGCTACACCTTC.

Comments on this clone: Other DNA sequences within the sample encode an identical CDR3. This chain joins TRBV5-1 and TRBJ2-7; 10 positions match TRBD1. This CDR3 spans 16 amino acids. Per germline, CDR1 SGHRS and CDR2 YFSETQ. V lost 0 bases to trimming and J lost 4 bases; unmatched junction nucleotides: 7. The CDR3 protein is CASSLGSPGQGYEQYF. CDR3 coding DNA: TGCGCCAGCAGCTTGGGATCCCCGGGACAGGGGTACGAGCAGTACTTC.

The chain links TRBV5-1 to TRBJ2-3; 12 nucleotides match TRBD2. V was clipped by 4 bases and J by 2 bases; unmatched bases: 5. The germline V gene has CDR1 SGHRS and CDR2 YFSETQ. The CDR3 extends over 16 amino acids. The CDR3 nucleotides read TGCGCCAGCAGCCCAGGACTAGCGGGGCCCACAGATACGCAGTATTTT. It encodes CASSPGLAGPTDTQYF.

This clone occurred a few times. CDR3 protein: CASSQKLGGTGDSPLHF. In nucleotides, the CDR3 is TGCGCCAGCAGCCAAAAACTCGGTGGGACAGGGGATTCACCCCTCCACTTT. J is TRBJ1-6 and V is TRBV4-1; 10 bases fit TRBD1. The CDR3 totals 17 residues. Germline lookup yields CDR1 MGHRA and CDR2 YSYEKL. With V trimmed by 2 bases and J by 8 bases, 9 bases remained unmatched.

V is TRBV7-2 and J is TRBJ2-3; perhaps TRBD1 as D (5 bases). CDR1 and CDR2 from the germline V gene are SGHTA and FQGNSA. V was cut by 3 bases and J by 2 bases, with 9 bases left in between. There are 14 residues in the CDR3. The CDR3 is CASSFLTVTDTQYF. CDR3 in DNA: TGTGCCAGCAGCTTCCTGACAGTCACAGATACGCAGTATTTT.

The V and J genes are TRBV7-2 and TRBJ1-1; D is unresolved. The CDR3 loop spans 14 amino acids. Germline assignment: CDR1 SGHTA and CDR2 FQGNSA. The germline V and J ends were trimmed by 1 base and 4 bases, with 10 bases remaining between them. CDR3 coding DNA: TGTGCCAGCAGCTTAGTGGGGAGGATCACTGAAGCTTTCTTT. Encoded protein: CASSLVGRITEAFF.

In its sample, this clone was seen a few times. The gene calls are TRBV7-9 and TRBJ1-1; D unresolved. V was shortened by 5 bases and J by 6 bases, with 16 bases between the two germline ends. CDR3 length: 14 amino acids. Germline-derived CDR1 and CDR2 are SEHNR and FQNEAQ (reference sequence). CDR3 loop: CASSRLAGFAEAFF. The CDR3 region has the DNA TGTGCCAGCAGCCGCCTAGCGGGGTTTGCTGAAGCTTTCTTT.

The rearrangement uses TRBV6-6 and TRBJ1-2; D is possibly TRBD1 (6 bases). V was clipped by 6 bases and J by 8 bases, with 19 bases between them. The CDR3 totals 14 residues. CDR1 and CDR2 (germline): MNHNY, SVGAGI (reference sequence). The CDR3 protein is CASSSAGAPGGYTF. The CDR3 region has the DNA TGTGCCAGCAGCTCCGCAGGGGCTCCGGGGGGCTACACCTTC.